The 3 T cell receptor beta chains given below trace back to one sample, sequenced in a study of T cell responses to AZD1222 COVID-19 vaccine. Using immunoSEQ multiplex PCR, the repertoire was profiled, and TCRdb retains in-frame clones only, with some absent. The table has 150,000 or so clones, about 90% seen once. The material sequenced was peripheral blood, taken on day 0 of AZD1222 vaccination. These receptors all come from an adult in good health.

This chain connects TRBV6-5 to TRBJ2-7; 7 bases fit TRBD1. In germline, CDR1 is MNHEY, CDR2 SVGAGI. J gave up 2 bases and V 6 bases, and 10 bases lay outside the gene matches. CDR3 size: 15 residues. The CDR3 sequence: CASSLTGQKTYEQYF. The DNA for the CDR3 is TGTGCCAGCAGCCTAACGGGACAGAAAACCTACGAGCAGTACTTC.

The V gene is TRBV21-1, the J gene TRBJ2-1; the D segment call TRBD1 is taken from the table without a DNA check. TRBV21-1 is a pseudogene locus. The CDR3 length is 16 residues. CDR3 residues: CASSKVRGRLYNEQFF. The CDR3 region has the DNA TGTGCCAGCAGCAAAGTGAGGGGGCGCTTATACAATGAGCAGTTCTTC.

V and J are TRBV25-1 and TRBJ1-3; D is uncertain. V lost 5 bases and J 4 bases, leaving 9 bases between the germline ends. The germline CDR1 and CDR2 sequences are MGHDK and SYGVNS. The CDR3 runs 13 residues. This CDR3 is CASSPSSGNTIYF. The CDR3 coding sequence is TGTGCCAGCAGTCCGTCATCGGGAAACACCATATATTTT.